Below, 7 T cell receptor beta chains from the same sample are listed, as sequenced in a study of T-cell memory formation after mild COVID-19. Each CDR3 protein gets one entry after TCRdb re-called the 5' RACE reads with MiXCR. The sample holds 150,000 to 200,000 distinct CDR3 sequences; 14% are singletons and the top ten take less than 15%. Sequenced material: PBMCs or a T cell subset sorted from them (not recorded which). These receptors came from an adult woman who had mild COVID-19 (a few samples of this study predate the infection). Cell type and time point are not known.

This clonotype occurred a few times. The genes are TRBV16 and TRBJ2-4; perhaps TRBD1 as D (5 bases). Per germline, CDR1 KGHSY and CDR2 FQNENV. Trimming pared 3 bases from V and 7 bases from J, leaving 22 bases between. The CDR3 totals 17 residues. The CDR3 DNA follows: TGTGCCAGCAGCCACCCCGGCCAGGGTGGGGCTGCGAACATTCAGTACTTC. This codes for CASSHPGQGGAANIQYF.

This clonotype was picked up a small number of times. The chain combines TRBV14 with TRBJ2-4; 8 bases line up with TRBD2. The CDR3 length is 18 residues. Looked up from germline, CDR1 is SGHDN and CDR2 is FVKESK. V lost 0 bases, J lost 5 bases, and 12 bases stayed unmatched. This chain's CDR3 is CASSQDFELAEGENIQYF. Here the CDR3 DNA reads TGTGCCAGCAGCCAAGATTTTGAACTAGCGGAGGGGGAAAACATTCAGTACTTC.

This chain uses TRBV6-5 with TRBJ1-2, with unresolved D. CDR1 and CDR2 from the germline V gene are MNHEY and SVGAGI. The V gene lost 5 bases and the J gene lost 0 bases, with 4 bases spanning the gap. This CDR3 region has 12 residues. CDR3 bases: TGTGCCAGCAGTACAGCTAACTATGGCTACACCTTC. Protein: CASSTANYGYTF.

This clonotype was seen a handful of times. The chain links TRBV14 to TRBJ2-5; D not resolved. The CDR3 contains 11 residues. Germline values: CDR1 SGHDN, CDR2 FVKESK. V was pared by 2 bases and J by 5 bases, with 3 bases between. The CDR3: CASSQLETQYF. The CDR3 nucleotides are TGTGCCAGCAGCCAATTGGAGACCCAGTACTTC.

This clonotype was recorded many times. The chain employs TRBV14 and TRBJ2-1; no clear D. Trimming took off 3 bases at V and 3 bases at J, with 9 bases between the two ends. The CDR3 loop spans 14 amino acids. Germline-derived CDR1 and CDR2 are SGHDN and FVKESK. The CDR3 bases are TGTGCCAGCAGCCAGGGAACGAGCTACAATGAGCAGTTCTTC. Its protein is CASSQGTSYNEQFF.

The chain carries TRBV19 and TRBJ2-2; D call uncertain. The V end lost 5 bases, the J end lost 8 bases, and 12 bases lay between the germline ends. Per germline, CDR1 LNHDA and CDR2 SQIVND (reference sequence). The CDR3 covers 13 residues. DNA for the CDR3: TGTGCCAGTAGTGTCCCGGATAGTGGGGAGCTGTTTTTT. Its protein is CASSVPDSGELFF.

CDR3 bases: TGTGCCAGCAGTTTAGCGCCCCAGGGCGATCAGCCCCAGCATTTT. Its protein is CASSLAPQGDQPQHF. V gene TRBV12-3 or TRBV12-4 combines with J gene TRBJ1-5; a possible D gene is TRBD1 (5 bases). This CDR3 is built from 15 residues. V shed 0 bases and J shed 5 bases, with 11 bases lying between them.